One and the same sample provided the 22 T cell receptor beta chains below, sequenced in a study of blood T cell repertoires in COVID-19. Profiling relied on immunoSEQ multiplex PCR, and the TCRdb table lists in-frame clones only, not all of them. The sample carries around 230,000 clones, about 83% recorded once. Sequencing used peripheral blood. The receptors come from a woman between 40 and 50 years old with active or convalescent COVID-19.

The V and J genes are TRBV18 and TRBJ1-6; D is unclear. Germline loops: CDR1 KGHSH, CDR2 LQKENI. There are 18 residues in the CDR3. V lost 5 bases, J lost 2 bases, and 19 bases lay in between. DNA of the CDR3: TGTGCCAGCTCATCGAAGACAACTCAGACCGCCTATAATTCACCCCTCCACTTT. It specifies CASSSKTTQTAYNSPLHF.

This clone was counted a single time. CDR3 protein: CASTPDRGQETQYF. The CDR3 nucleotides read TGTGCCAGCACTCCGGACAGGGGACAAGAGACCCAGTACTTC. The chain recombines TRBV18 with TRBJ2-5; TRBD1 matches 9 bases. Trimming removed 8 bases from V and 2 bases from J; junction bases left unmatched: 6. Looked up from germline, CDR1 is KGHSH and CDR2 is LQKENI. CDR3 length: 14 amino acids.

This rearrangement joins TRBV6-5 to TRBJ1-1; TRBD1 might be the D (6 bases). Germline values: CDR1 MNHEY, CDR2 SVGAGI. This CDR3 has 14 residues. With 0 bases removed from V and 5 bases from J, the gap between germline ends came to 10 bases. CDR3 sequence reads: CASSYSGAWTEAFF. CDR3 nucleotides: TGTGCCAGCAGTTACTCGGGGGCCTGGACTGAAGCTTTCTTT.

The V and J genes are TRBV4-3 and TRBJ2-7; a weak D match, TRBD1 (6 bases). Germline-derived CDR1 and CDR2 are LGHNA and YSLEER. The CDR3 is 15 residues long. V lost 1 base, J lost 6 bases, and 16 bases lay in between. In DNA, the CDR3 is TGCGCCAGCAGCCAAGGGCCAGGGGCGACTGGCGAGCAGTACTTC. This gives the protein CASSQGPGATGEQYF.

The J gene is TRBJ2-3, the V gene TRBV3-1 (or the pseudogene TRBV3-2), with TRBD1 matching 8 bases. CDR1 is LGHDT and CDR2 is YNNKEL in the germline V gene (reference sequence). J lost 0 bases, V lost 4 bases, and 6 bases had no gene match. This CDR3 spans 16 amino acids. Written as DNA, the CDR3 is TGTGCCAGCAGCCTGGACAGGGTTACGAGCACAGATACGCAGTATTTT. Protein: CASSLDRVTSTDTQYF.

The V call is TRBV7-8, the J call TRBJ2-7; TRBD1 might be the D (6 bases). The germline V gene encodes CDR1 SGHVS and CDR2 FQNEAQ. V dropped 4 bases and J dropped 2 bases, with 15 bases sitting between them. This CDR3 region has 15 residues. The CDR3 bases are TGTGCCAGCAGCTCACACAGGGTGATCCCCTACGAGCAGTACTTC. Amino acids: CASSSHRVIPYEQYF.

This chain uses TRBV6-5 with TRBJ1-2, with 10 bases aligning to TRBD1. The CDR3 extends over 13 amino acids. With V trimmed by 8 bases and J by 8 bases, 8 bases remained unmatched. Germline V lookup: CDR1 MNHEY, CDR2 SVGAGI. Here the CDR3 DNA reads TGTGCCAGCTCCCGCGACAGGGGGCAAGGCTACACCTTC. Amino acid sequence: CASSRDRGQGYTF.

The CDR3 coding sequence is TGTGCCAGCACCCGGGGGTTAGGAGAAAAACTGTTTTTT. Its translation: CASTRGLGEKLFF. The rearrangement links TRBV7-2 to TRBJ1-4; weak D call: TRBD1 (5 bases). Germline CDR1 is SGHTA and CDR2 is FQGNSA. There are 13 residues in the CDR3. Between the trimmed V and J ends, which lost 7 bases and 8 bases, there was a span of 14 bases.

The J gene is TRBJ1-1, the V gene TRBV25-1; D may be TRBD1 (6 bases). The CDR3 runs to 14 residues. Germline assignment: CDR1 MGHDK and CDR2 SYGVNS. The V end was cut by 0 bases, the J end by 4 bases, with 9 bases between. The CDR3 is CASSEYTGPTEAFF. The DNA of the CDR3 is TGTGCCAGCAGTGAATATACAGGGCCCACTGAAGCTTTCTTT. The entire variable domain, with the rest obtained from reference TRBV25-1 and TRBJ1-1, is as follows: EADIYQTPRYLVIGTGKKITLECSQTMGHDKMYWYQQDPGMELHLIHYSYGVNSTEKGDLSSESTVSRIRTEHFPLTLESARPSHTSQYLCASSEYTGPTEAFFGQGTRLTVV.

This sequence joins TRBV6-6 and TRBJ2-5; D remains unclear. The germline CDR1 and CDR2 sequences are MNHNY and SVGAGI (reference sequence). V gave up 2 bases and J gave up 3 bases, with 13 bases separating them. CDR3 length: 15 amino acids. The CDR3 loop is CASSYLGVQKETQYF. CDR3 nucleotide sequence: TGTGCCAGCAGTTACCTCGGAGTCCAAAAAGAGACCCAGTACTTC.

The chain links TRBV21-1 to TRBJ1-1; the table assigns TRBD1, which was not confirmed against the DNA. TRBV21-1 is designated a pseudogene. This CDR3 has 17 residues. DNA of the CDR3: TGTGCCAGCAGCAAATGCTTAAAAAGGACAGGGCCCACTGAAGCTTTCTTT. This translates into CASSKCLKRTGPTEAFF.

CDR3 residues: CASSLERGIGEKLFF. The CDR3 DNA follows: TGTGCCAGCAGCTTGGAAAGGGGCATAGGTGAAAAACTGTTTTTT. The chain links TRBV5-4 to TRBJ1-4, with D maybe TRBD1 (5 bases). Trimming cost V 0 bases and J 7 bases, with 13 bases left between them. The CDR3 loop spans 15 amino acids. Germline V gives CDR1 SGHNT, CDR2 YYREEE (reference sequence).

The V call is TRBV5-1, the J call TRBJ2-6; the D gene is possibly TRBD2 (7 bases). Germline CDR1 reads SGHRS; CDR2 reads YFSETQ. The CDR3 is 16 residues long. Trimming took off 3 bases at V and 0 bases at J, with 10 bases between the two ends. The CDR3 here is CASSSGGHSGANVLTF. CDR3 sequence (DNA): TGCGCCAGCAGCTCGGGGGGCCACTCTGGGGCCAACGTCCTGACTTTC.

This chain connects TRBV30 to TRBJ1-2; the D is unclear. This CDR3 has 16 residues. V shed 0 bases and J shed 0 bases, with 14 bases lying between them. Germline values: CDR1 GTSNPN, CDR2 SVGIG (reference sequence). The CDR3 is CAWSVFPPRSNYGYTF. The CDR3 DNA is TGTGCCTGGAGTGTATTCCCCCCGCGTTCTAACTATGGCTACACCTTC.

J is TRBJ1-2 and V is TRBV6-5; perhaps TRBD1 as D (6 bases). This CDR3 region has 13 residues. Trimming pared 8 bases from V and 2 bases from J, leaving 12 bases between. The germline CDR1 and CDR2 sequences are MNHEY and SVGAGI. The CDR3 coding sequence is TGTGCCAGCGCTAAACAGGGAAACTATGGCTACACCTTC. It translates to CASAKQGNYGYTF.

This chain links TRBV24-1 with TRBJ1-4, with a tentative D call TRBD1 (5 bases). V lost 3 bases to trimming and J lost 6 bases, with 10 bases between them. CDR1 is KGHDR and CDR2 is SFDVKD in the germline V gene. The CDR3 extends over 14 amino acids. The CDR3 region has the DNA TGTGCCACCAGTGATCCAGGGCCGCATGAAAAACTGTTTTTT. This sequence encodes CATSDPGPHEKLFF.

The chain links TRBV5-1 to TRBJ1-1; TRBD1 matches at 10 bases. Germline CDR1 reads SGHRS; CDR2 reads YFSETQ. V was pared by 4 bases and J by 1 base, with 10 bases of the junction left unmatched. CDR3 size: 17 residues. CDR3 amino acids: CASSLRDRGDGNTEAFF. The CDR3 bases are TGCGCCAGCAGCCTCCGGGACAGGGGAGATGGGAACACTGAAGCTTTCTTT.

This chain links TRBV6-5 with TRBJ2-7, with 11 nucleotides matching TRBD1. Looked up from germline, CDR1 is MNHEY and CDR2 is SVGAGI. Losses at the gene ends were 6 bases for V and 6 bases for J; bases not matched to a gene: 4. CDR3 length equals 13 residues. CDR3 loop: CASRLGTGGEQYF. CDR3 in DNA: TGTGCCAGCAGGCTCGGGACAGGGGGCGAGCAGTACTTC.

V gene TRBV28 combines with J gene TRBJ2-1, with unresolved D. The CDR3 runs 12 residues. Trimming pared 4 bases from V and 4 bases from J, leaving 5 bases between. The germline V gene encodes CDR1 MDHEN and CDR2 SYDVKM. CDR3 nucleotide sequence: TGTGCCAGCAGTTACCGGTACAATGAGCAGTTCTTC. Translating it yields CASSYRYNEQFF.

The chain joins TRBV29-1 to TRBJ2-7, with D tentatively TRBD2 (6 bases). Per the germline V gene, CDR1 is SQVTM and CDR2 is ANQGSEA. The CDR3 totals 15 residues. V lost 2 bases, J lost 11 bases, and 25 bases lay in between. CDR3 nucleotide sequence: TGCAGCGTTGAAATAAGGAGGGACGGACTTACTAGTGAGTACTTC. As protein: CSVEIRRDGLTSEYF.

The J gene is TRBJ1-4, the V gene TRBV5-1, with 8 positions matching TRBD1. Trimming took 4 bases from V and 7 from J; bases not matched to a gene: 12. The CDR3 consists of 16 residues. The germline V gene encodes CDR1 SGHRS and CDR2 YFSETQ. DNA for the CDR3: TGCGCCAGCAGCCCACGATCGGACAGGGCGGGTGAAAAACTGTTTTTT. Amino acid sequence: CASSPRSDRAGEKLFF.

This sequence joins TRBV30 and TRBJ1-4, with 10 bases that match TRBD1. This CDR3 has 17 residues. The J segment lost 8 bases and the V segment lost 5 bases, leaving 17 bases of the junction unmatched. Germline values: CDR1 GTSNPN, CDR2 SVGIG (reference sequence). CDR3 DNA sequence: TGTGCCTGGGGGCTCGGGACAGGGGCTTCTTACGGAGAAAAACTGTTTTTT. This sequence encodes CAWGLGTGASYGEKLFF.